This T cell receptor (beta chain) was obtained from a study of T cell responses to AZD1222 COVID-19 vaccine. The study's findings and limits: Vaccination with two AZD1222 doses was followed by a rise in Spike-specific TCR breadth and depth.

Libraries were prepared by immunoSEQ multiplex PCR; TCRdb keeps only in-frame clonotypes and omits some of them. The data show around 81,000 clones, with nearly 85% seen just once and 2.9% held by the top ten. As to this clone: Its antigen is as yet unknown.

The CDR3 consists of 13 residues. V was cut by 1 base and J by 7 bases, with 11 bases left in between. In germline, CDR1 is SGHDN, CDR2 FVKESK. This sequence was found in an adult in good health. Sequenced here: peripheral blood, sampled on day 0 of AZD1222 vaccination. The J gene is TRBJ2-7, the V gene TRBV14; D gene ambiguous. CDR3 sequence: CASSQAWSEEQYF. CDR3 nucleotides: TGTGCCAGCAGCCAAGCATGGTCCGAAGAGCAGTACTTC.